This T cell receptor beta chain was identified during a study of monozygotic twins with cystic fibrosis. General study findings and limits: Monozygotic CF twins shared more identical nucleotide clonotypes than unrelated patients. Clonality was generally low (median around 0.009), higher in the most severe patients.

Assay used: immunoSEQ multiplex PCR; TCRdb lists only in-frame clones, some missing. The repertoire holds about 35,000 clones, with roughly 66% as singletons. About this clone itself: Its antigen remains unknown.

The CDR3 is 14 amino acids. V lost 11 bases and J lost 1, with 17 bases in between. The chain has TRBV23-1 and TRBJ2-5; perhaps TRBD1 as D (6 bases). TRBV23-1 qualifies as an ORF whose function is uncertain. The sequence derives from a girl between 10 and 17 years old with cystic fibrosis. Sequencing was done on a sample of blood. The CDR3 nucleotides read TGCGCCCACCTACGGCCAGGGGTCCAAGAGACCCAGTACTTC. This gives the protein CAHLRPGVQETQYF.